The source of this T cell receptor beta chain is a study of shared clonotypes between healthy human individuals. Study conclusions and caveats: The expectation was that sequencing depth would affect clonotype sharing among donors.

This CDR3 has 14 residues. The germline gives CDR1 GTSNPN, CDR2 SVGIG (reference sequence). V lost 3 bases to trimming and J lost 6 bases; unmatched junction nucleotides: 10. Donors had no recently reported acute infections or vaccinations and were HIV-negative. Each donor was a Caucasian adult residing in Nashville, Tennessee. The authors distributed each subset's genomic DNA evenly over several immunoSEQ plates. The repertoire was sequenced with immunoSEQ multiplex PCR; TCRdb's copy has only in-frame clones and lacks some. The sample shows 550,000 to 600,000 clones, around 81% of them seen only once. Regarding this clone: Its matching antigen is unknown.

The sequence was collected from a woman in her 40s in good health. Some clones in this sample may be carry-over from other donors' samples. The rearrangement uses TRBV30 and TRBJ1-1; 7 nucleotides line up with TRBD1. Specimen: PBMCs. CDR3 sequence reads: CAWSPGGTAPEAFF. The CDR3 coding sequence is TGTGCCTGGAGCCCAGGGGGAACAGCCCCTGAAGCTTTCTTT.